The present T cell receptor beta chain was sequenced within a study of cytomegalovirus exposure and HLA in healthy donors. Study-wide points: HLA allele associations emerged for some 16,000 TCR beta sequences in a later analysis, at 0.05 false discovery rate.

A multiplex PCR was run with 60 Vbeta primers and 13 Jbeta primers. Sequencing was performed with immunoSEQ multiplex PCR; in TCRdb, only in-frame clones are kept and a portion is missing. The listing contains approximately 72,000 clones. As for this clone: Its specificity is unknown.

V lost 4 bases and J lost 7; bases outside the gene matches: 10. Germline CDR1 and CDR2: SGHRS and YFSETQ. The CDR3 is made up of 16 amino acids. The TCR originated in a middle-aged man in good health and CMV-seronegative. The rearrangement links TRBV5-1 to TRBJ1-6, with 8 bases identical to TRBD1. The sequencing sample was made of PBMCs. The CDR3 DNA reads as TGCGCCAGCAGCAGGTTGACAGGGGTGGGCAATTCACCCCTCCACTTT. Its protein is CASSRLTGVGNSPLHF.